One sample yielded the 8 T cell receptor beta chains listed below, sequenced in a study of blood T cell repertoires in COVID-19. Assay: immunoSEQ multiplex PCR; the TCRdb copy retains only in-frame clones and omits some. The sample gives about 340,000 clones, more than 85% of which show up once; approximately 17% is in the top ten. The sequencing sample was made of PBMCs or T cells enriched from blood (not recorded which). The receptors shown here come from a woman in her 30s who had recovered from COVID-19.

As DNA, the CDR3 is TGTGCCAGCAGTGAAGGCGGGGACTACAATGAGCAGTTCTTC. It encodes CASSEGGDYNEQFF. This chain connects TRBV25-1 to TRBJ2-1, with TRBD2 as a possible D gene (6 bases). Trimming shortened V by 2 bases and J by 3 bases, and 8 bases separated the two germline ends. Germline CDR1 MGHDK, CDR2 SYGVNS. The CDR3 covers 14 residues.

This sequence joins TRBV7-4 and TRBJ1-2, with a possible D match to TRBD1 (5 bases). Looked up from germline, CDR1 is SGHVT and CDR2 is SQSDAQ. This CDR3 spans 12 amino acids. Trimming cost V 10 bases and J 5 bases, with 14 bases left between them. The CDR3 here is CATLDNGYGYTF. The CDR3 DNA follows: TGTGCCACCCTGGACAACGGGTATGGCTACACCTTC. The full variable domain, with the rest looked up from reference TRBV7-4 and TRBJ1-2, is GAGVSQSPRYKVAKRGRDVALRCDSISGHVTLYWYRQTLGQGSEVLTYSQSDAQRDKSGRPSGRFSAERPERSVSTLKIQRTEQGDSAVYLCATLDNGYGYTFGSGTRLTVV.

V gene TRBV4-2 combines with J gene TRBJ2-7; weak D call: TRBD1 (6 bases). This CDR3 is 15 amino acids long. Germline CDR1 reads LGHNA; CDR2 reads YNFKEQ. Trimming removed 1 base at V and 4 bases at J, with 14 bases between. The DNA of the CDR3 is TGTGCCAGCAGCCAAGCGCTGGGGGCGGCTTACGAGCAGTACTTC. Translated, it gives CASSQALGAAYEQYF.

The V gene is TRBV4-1, the J gene TRBJ1-6; D might be TRBD1 (5 bases). V was pared by 1 base and J by 10 bases, with 14 bases between. Germline-derived CDR1 and CDR2 are MGHRA and YSYEKL. The CDR3 has 15 amino acids. The CDR3 bases are TGCGCCAGCAGCCAAGGCGGACAACACAGCTCACCCCTCCACTTT. Translated, it gives CASSQGGQHSSPLHF.

This clone was seen a handful of times. The J gene is TRBJ2-7, the V gene TRBV5-1, with D possibly matching TRBD1 (5 bases). The CDR3 is 13 amino acids. Trimming took off 0 bases at V and 1 base at J, with 5 bases between the two ends. The germline V gene encodes CDR1 SGHRS and CDR2 YFSETQ. CDR3 nucleotide sequence: TGCGCCAGCAGCTTGGACAGGTCCTACGAGCAGTACTTC. Protein sequence: CASSLDRSYEQYF.

The rearrangement joins TRBV7-8 to TRBJ2-7; 7 bases map to TRBD1. Germline V gives CDR1 SGHVS, CDR2 FQNEAQ. The CDR3 runs to 14 residues. Trimming took 5 bases from V and 6 from J; bases not matched to a gene: 10. CDR3 nucleotide sequence: TGTGCCAGCAGCCAAAAAAGGGGGCCCAGCGAGCAGTACTTC. This sequence encodes CASSQKRGPSEQYF.

A single count supports this clone. This rearrangement joins TRBV7-8 to TRBJ1-2; 7 bases are shared with TRBD1. Trimming took 2 bases from V and 8 from J; bases not matched to a gene: 11. CDR1 is SGHVS and CDR2 is FQNEAQ in the germline V gene. The CDR3 has 15 amino acids. The CDR3 sequence is CASSLMEHRGLGYTF. In DNA, the CDR3 is TGTGCCAGCAGCTTAATGGAGCACAGGGGTCTCGGCTACACCTTC.

The chain links TRBV5-4 to TRBJ2-7, with 7 bases matching TRBD1. V lost 1 base to trimming and J lost 3 bases; unmatched junction nucleotides: 16. There are 18 residues in the CDR3. Germline V gives CDR1 SGHNT, CDR2 YYREEE (reference sequence). The DNA for the CDR3 is TGTGCCAGCAGCTTGCCGCTCAGGGACAGAGGAGGTAGCTACGAGCAGTACTTC. Its translation: CASSLPLRDRGGSYEQYF.